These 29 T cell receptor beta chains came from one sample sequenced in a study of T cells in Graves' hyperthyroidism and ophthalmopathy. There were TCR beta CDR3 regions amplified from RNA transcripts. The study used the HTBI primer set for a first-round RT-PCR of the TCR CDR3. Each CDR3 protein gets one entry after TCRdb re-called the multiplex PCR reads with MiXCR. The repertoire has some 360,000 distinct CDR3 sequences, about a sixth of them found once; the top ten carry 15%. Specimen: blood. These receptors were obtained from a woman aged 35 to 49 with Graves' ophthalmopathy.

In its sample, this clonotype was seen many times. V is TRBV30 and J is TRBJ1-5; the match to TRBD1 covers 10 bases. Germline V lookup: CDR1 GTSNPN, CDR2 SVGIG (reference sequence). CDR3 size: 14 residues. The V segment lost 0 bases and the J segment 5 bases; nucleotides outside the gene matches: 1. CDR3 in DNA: TGTGCCTGGAGTGTAGGGACAGGGGATCAGCCCCAGCATTTT. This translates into CAWSVGTGDQPQHF.

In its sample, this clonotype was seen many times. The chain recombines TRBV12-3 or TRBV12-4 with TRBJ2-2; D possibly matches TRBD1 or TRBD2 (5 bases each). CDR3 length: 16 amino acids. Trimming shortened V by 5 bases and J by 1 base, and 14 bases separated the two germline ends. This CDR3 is CASSPVGTVNTGELFF. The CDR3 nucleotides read TGTGCCAGCAGTCCGGTTGGGACGGTGAACACCGGGGAGCTGTTTTTT.

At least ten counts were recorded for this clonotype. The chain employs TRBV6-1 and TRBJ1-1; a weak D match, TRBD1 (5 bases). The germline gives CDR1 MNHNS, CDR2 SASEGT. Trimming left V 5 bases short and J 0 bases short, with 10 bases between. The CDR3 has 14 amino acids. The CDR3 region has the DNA TGTGCCAGCAGTCCGAGGGGACTGAACACTGAAGCTTTCTTT. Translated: CASSPRGLNTEAFF.

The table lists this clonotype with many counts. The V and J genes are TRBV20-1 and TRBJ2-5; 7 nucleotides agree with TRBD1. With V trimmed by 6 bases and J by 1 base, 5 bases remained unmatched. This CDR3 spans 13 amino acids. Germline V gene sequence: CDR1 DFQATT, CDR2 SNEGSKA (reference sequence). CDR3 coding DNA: TGCAGTGCAGAGGGACAGATCCAAGAGACCCAGTACTTC. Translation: CSAEGQIQETQYF.

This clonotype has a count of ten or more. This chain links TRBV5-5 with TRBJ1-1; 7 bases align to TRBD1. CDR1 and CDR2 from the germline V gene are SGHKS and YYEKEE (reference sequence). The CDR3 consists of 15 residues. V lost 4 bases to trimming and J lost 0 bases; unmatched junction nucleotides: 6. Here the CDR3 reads CASSTWDSLNTEAFF. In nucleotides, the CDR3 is TGTGCCAGCAGCACCTGGGACAGTTTGAACACTGAAGCTTTCTTT.

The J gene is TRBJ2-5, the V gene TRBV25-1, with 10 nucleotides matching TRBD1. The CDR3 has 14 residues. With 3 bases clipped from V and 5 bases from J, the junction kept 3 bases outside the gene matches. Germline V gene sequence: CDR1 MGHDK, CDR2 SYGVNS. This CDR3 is CASSETGGRETQYF. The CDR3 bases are TGTGCCAGCAGTGAGACAGGGGGCCGGGAGACCCAGTACTTC.

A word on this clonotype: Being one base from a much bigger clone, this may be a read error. The CDR3 here is CASSDGTLLYEQSF. CDR3 DNA: TGTGCCAGTTCTGATGGGACATTACTCTACGAGCAGTCCTTC. The chain joins TRBV19 to TRBJ2-7; D possibly corresponds to TRBD1 (6 bases). Germline V CDR1 and CDR2: LNHDA, SQIVND (reference sequence). This CDR3 has 14 amino acids.

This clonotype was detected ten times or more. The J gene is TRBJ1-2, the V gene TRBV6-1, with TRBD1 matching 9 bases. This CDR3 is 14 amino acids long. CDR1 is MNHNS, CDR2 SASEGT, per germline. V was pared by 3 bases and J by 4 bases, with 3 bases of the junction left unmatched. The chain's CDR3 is CASSDRDRAYGYTF. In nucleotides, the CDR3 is TGTGCCAGCAGTGACCGGGACAGGGCCTATGGCTACACCTTC.

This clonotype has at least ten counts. The CDR3 DNA reads TGTGCCAGCAGTTTAAGGTCAGGACAGGGGGCCGGTGAAGCTTTCTTT. Amino acid sequence: CASSLRSGQGAGEAFF. The chain recombines TRBV27 with TRBJ1-1, with 11 nucleotides matching TRBD1. CDR3 length: 16 amino acids. V lost 2 bases, J lost 7 bases, and 9 bases stayed unmatched. The germline V gene encodes CDR1 MNHEY and CDR2 SMNVEV (reference sequence).

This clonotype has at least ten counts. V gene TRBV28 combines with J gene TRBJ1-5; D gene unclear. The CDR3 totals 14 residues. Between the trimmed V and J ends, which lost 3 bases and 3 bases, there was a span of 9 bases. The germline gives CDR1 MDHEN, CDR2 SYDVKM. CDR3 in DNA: TGTGCCAGCAGTTTCGGGTCCATCAATCAGCCCCAGCATTTT. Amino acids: CASSFGSINQPQHF.

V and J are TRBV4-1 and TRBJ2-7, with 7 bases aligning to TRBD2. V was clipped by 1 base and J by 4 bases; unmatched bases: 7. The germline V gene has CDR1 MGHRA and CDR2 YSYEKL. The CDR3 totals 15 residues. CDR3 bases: TGCGCCAGCAGCCAAGCTGGCGGGAGTCGGTACGAGCAGTACTTC. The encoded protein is CASSQAGGSRYEQYF.

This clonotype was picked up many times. CDR3 sequence: CASSLEMTGEYEQYF. CDR3 coding DNA: TGCGCCAGCAGCTTGGAGATGACAGGAGAGTACGAGCAGTACTTC. This chain joins TRBV5-1 and TRBJ2-7; a weak D match, TRBD1 (6 bases). This CDR3 has 15 amino acids. CDR1 and CDR2 from the germline V gene are SGHRS and YFSETQ. V was shortened by 0 bases and J by 4 bases, with 14 bases between the two germline ends.

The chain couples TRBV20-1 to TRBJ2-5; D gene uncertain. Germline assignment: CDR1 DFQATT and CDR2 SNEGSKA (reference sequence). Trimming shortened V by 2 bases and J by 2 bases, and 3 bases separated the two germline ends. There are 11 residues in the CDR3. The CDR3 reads CSARRQETQYF. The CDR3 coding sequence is TGCAGTGCTAGACGGCAAGAGACCCAGTACTTC.

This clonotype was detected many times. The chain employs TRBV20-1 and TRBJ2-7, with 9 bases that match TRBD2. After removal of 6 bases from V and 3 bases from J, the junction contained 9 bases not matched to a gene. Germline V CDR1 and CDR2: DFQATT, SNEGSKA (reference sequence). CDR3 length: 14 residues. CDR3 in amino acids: CSATAGGPVYEQYF. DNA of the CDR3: TGCAGTGCAACAGCGGGAGGCCCTGTCTACGAGCAGTACTTC.

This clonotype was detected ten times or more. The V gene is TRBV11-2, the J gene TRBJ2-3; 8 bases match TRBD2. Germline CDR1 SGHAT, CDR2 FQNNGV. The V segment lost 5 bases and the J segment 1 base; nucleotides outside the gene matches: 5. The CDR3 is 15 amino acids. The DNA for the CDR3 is TGTGCCAGCAGCCAATCGACTAGCGGCACAGATACGCAGTATTTT. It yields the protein CASSQSTSGTDTQYF.

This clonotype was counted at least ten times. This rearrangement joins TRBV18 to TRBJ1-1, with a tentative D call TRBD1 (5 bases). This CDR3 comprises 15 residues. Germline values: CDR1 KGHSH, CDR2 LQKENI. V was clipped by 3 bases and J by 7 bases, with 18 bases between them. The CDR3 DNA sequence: TGTGCCAGCTCACCTAAACGCGGGACCCACTTTGAAGCTTTCTTT. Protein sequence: CASSPKRGTHFEAFF.

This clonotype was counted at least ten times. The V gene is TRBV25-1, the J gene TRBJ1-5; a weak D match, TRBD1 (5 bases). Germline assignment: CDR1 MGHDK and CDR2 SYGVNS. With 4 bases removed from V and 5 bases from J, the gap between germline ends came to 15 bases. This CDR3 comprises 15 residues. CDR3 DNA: TGTGCCAGCAGTGGGGGACGAGAGGGCGATCAGCCCCAGCATTTT. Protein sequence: CASSGGREGDQPQHF.

The CDR3 bases are TGTGCCAGCAGTCCGTCGAGGGCGGTAACTGAAGCTTTCTTT. This sequence encodes CASSPSRAVTEAFF. The V call is TRBV12-3 or TRBV12-4, the J call TRBJ1-1; D unresolved. The CDR3 is 14 residues long. Trimming took 5 bases from V and 5 from J, leaving 15 bases between them.

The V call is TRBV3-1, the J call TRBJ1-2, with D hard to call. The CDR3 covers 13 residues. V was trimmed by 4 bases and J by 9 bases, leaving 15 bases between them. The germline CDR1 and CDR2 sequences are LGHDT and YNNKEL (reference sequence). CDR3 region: CASSPRQQRSYTF. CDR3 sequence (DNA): TGTGCCAGCAGCCCGAGGCAACAGAGAAGCTACACCTTC.

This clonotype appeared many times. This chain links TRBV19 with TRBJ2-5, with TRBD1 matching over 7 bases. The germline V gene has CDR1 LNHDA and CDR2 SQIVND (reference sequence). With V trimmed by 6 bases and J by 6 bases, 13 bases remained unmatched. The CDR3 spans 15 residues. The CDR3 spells CASRDGAGGEKTQYF. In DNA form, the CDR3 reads TGTGCCAGTAGGGATGGTGCAGGGGGTGAGAAGACCCAGTACTTC.

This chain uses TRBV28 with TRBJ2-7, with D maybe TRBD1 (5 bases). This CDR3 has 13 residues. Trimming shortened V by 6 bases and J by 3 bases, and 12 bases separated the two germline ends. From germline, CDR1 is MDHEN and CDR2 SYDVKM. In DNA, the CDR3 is TGTGCCAGCAGACGCCGTGACAGCTACGAGCAGTACTTC. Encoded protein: CASRRRDSYEQYF.

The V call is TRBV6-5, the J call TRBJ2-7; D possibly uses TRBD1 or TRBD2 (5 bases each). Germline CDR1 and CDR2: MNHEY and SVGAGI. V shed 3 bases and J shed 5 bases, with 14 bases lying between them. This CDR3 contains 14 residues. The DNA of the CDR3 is TGTGCCAGCAGTTATGCAGGGAGTGCTAACGAGCAGTACTTC. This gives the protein CASSYAGSANEQYF.

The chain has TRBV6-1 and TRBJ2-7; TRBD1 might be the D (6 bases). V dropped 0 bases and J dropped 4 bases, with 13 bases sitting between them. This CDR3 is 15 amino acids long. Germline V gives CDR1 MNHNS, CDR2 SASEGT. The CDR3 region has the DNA TGTGCCAGCAGTGAAGCCGGGACAAGGATATACGAGCAGTACTTC. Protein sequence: CASSEAGTRIYEQYF.

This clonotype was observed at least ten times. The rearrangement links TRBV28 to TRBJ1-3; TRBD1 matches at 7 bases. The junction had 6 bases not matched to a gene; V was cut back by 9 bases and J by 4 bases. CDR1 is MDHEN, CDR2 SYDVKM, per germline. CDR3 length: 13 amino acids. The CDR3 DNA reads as TGTGCCAGTCAGGGGGAGAGGGGAAACACCATATATTTT. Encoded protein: CASQGERGNTIYF.

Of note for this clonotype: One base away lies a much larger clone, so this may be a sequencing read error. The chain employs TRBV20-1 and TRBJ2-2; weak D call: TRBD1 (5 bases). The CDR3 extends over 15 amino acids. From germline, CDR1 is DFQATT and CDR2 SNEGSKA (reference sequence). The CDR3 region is CNASPAGLSTGELFF. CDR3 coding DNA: TGCAATGCTAGTCCCGCAGGGTTAAGCACCGGGGAGCTGTTTTTT.

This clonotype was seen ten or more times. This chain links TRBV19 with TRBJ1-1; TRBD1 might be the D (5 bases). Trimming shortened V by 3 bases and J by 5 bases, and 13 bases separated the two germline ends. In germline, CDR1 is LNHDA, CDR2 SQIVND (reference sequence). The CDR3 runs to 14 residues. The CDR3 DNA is TGTGCCAGTAGTATCCTGGGGGTTCGGACTGAAGCTTTCTTT. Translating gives CASSILGVRTEAFF.

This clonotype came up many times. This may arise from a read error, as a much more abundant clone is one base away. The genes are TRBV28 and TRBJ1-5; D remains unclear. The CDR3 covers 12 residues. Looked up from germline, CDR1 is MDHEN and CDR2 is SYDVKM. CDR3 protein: CDSSFGYQPQHF. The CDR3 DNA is TGTGACAGCAGTTTTGGGTATCAGCCCCAGCATTTT.

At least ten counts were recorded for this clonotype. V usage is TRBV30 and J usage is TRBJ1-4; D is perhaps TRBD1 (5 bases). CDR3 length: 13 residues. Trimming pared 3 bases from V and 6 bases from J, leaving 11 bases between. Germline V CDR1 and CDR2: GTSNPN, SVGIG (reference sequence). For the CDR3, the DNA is TGTGCCTGGAGCACAGGTATTTATGAAAAACTGTTTTTT. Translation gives CAWSTGIYEKLFF.

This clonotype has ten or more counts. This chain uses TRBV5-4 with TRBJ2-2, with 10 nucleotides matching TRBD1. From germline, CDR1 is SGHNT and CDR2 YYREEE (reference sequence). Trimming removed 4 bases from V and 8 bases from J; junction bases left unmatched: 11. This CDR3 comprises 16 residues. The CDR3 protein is CASSPPGQGTVGELFF. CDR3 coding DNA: TGTGCCAGCAGCCCTCCGGGACAGGGGACCGTAGGGGAGCTGTTTTTT.